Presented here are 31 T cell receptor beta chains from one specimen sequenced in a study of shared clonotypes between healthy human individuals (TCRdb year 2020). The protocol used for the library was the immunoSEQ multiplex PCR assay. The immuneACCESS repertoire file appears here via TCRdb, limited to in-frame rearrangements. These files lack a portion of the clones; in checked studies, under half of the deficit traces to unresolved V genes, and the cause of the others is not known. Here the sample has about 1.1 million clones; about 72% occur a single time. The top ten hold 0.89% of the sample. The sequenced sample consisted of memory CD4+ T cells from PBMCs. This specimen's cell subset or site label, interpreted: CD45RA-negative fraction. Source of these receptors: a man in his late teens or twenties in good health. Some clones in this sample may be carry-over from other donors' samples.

CDR3 sequence (DNA): TGCAGCGCAAGATTAGCGGAGTCCACCGGGGAGCTGTTTTTT. It codes for CSARLAESTGELFF. The chain couples TRBV29-1 to TRBJ2-2, with TRBD2 as a possible D gene (6 bases). Germline V CDR1 and CDR2: SQVTM, ANQGSEA. The CDR3 length is 14 residues. The ends were cut back, 7 bases at V and 4 bases at J, with 16 bases in the middle.

Here the CDR3 reads CASSLRFLSGTEAFF. The DNA for the CDR3 is TGTGCCAGCAGTCTCCGTTTTCTGTCGGGCACTGAAGCTTTCTTT. The chain uses TRBV28 and TRBJ1-1, with no clear D. CDR1 MDHEN and CDR2 SYDVKM come from the germline V gene. Trimming stripped 5 bases from V and 4 bases from J, with 17 bases between. The CDR3 has 15 amino acids.

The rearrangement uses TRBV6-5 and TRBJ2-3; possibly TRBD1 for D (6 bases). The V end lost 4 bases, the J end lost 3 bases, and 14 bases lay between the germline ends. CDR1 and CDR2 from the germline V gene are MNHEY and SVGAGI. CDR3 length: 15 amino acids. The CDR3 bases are TGTGCCAGCAGTTCTTTGGGCAGGGGAACAGATACGCAGTATTTT. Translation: CASSSLGRGTDTQYF.

Here the CDR3 reads CASSPRTSGQGAAEAFF. CDR3 nucleotides: TGTGCCAGCTCACCACGAACCTCGGGACAGGGGGCCGCTGAAGCTTTCTTT. V usage is TRBV18 and J usage is TRBJ1-1; 12 nucleotides line up with TRBD1. This CDR3 comprises 17 residues. The V gene's germline CDR1 is KGHSH and CDR2 LQKENI. V dropped 1 base and J dropped 6; count of bases not matched to a gene: 9.

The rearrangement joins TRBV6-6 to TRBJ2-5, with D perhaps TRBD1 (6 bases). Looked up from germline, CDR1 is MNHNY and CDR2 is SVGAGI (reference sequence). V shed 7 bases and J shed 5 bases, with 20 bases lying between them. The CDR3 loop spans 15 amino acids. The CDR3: CASTHRARGWETQYF. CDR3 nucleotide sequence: TGTGCCAGCACCCACAGGGCCAGAGGGTGGGAGACCCAGTACTTC.

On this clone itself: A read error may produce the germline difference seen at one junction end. The CDR3, as DNA: TGCGCCAGCAGCTTGGCTAGCAGCCAAGAGACTCAGTACTTC. It yields the protein CASSLASSQETQYF. The chain couples TRBV5-1 to TRBJ2-5; D is perhaps TRBD2 (5 bases). This CDR3 contains 14 residues. The germline V gene has CDR1 SGHRS and CDR2 YFSETQ.

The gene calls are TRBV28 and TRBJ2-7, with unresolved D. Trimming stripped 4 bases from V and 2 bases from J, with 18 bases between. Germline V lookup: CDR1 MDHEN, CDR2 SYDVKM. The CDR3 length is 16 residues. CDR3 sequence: CASSSSRARTAYEQYF. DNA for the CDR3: TGTGCCAGCAGTTCGAGTAGAGCAAGAACCGCCTACGAGCAGTACTTC.

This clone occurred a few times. The CDR3, as DNA: TGTGCCAGCCGCCTCGGACAGAGCACAGATACGCAGTATTTT. It yields the protein CASRLGQSTDTQYF. The rearrangement uses TRBV6-6 and TRBJ2-3, with D perhaps TRBD1 (6 bases). CDR1 is MNHNY and CDR2 is SVGAGI in the germline V gene (reference sequence). V lost 8 bases and J lost 0, with 12 bases in between. CDR3 size: 14 residues.

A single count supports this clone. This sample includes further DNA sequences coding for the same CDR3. CDR3: CASSFTGGGEKLFF. The CDR3 DNA reads as TGCGCCAGCAGCTTCACAGGGGGAGGTGAAAAACTGTTTTTT. The J gene is TRBJ1-4, the V gene TRBV5-1; TRBD1 matches 8 bases. The CDR3 totals 14 residues. The junction had 4 bases not matched to a gene; V was cut back by 2 bases and J by 7 bases. Germline CDR1 reads SGHRS; CDR2 reads YFSETQ.

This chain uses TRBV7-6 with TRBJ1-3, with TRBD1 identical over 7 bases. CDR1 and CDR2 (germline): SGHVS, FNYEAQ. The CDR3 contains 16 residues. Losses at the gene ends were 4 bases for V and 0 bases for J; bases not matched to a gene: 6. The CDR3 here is CASSSPGQDSGNTIYF. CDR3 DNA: TGTGCCAGCAGCTCTCCCGGACAGGACTCTGGAAACACCATATATTTT.

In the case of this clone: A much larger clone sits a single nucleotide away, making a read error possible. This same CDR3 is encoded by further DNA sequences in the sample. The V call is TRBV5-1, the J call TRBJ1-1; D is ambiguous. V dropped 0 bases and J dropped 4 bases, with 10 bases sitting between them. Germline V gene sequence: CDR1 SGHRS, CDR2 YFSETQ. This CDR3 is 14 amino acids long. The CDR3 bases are TGCGCCAGCAGCTTGGGAGGAGCTGGCACTGAAGCTTTCTTT. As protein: CASSLGGAGTEAFF.

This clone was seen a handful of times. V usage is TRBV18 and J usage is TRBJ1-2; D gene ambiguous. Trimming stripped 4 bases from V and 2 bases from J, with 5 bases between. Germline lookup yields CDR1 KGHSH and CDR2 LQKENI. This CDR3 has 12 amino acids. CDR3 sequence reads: CASSLDNYGYTF. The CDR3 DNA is TGTGCCAGCTCACTAGACAACTATGGCTACACCTTC.

The CDR3 reads CASSLGSSGNQPQHF. In DNA form, the CDR3 reads TGCGCCAGCAGCTTGGGCAGCTCTGGCAATCAGCCCCAGCATTTT. This chain connects TRBV5-1 to TRBJ1-5; no definite D call. Trimming stripped 0 bases from V and 2 bases from J, with 9 bases between. Germline values: CDR1 SGHRS, CDR2 YFSETQ. CDR3 length equals 15 residues.

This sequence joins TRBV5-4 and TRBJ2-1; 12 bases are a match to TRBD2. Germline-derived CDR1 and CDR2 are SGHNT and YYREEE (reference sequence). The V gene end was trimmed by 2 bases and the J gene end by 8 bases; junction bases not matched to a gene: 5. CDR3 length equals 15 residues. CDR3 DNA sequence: TGTGCCAGCAGCTTTGGACTAGCGGGAAGCTATGAGCAGTTCTTC. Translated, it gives CASSFGLAGSYEQFF.

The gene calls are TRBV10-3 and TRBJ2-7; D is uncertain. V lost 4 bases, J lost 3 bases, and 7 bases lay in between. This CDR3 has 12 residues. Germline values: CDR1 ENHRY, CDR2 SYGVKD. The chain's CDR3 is CAISGYSYEQYF. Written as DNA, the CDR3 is TGTGCCATCAGTGGATACAGCTACGAGCAGTACTTC.

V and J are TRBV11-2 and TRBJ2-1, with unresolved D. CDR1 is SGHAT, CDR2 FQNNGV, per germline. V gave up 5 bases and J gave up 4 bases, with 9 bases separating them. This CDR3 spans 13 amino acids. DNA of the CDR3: TGTGCCAGCAGCCCAGACACGTACAATGAGCAGTTCTTC. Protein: CASSPDTYNEQFF.

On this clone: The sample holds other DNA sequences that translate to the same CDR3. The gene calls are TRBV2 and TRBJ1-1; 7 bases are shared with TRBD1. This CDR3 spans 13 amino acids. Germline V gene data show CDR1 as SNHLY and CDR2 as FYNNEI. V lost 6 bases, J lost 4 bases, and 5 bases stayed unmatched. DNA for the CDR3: TGTGCCAGCAGCGACAGGGTGGGCACTGAAGCTTTCTTT. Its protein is CASSDRVGTEAFF.

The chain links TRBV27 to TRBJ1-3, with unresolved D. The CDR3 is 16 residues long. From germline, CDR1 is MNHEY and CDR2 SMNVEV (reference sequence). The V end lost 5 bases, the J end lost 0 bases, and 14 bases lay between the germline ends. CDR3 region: CASSRTGPSSGNTIYF. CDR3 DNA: TGTGCCAGCAGTCGCACGGGCCCCAGCTCTGGAAACACCATATATTTT.

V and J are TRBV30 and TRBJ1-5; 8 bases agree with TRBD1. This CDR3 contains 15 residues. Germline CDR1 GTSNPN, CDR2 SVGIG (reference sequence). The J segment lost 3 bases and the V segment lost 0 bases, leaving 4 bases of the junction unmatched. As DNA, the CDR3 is TGTGCCTGGAGTGTGACAGGGGCCCTCAATCAGCCCCAGCATTTT. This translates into CAWSVTGALNQPQHF.

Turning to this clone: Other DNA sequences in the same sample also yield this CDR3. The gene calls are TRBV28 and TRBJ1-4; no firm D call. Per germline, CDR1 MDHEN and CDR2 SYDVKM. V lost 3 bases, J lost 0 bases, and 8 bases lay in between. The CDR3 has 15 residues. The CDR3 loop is CASSLSGATNEKLFF. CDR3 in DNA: TGTGCCAGCAGTTTGTCAGGCGCAACTAATGAAAAACTGTTTTTT.

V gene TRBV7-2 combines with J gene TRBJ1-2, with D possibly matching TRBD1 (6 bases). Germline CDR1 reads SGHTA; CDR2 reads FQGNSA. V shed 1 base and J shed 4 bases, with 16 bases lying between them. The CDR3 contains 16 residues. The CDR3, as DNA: TGTGCCAGCAGCTTAGGTGGTCAGGGGTCGAGCTATGGCTACACCTTC. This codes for CASSLGGQGSSYGYTF.

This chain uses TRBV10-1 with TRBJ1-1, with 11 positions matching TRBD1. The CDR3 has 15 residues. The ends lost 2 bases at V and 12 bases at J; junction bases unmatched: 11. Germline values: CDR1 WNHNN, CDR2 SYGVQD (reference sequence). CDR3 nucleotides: TGCGCCAGCAGTGAGCTACGTATGGGACAGGGGGTAACTTTCTTT. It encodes CASSELRMGQGVTFF.

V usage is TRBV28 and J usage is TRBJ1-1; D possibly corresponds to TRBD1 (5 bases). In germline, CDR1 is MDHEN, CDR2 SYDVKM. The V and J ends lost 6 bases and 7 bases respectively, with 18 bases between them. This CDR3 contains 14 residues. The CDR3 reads CASSQHTGPGEAFF. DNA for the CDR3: TGTGCCAGCAGCCAACACACAGGTCCCGGTGAAGCTTTCTTT. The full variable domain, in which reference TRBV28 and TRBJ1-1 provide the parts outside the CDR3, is DVKVTQSSRYLVKRTGEKVFLECVQDMDHENMFWYRQDPGLGLRLIYFSYDVKMKEKGDIPEGYSVSREKKERFSLILESASTNQTSMYLCASSQHTGPGEAFFGQGTRLTVV.

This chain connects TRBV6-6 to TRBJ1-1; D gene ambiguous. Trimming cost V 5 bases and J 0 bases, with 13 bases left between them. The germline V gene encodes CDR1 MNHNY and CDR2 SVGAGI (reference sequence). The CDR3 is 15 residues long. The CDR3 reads CASSTPGRLNTEAFF. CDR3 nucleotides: TGTGCCAGCAGTACTCCCGGTAGGTTGAACACTGAAGCTTTCTTT.

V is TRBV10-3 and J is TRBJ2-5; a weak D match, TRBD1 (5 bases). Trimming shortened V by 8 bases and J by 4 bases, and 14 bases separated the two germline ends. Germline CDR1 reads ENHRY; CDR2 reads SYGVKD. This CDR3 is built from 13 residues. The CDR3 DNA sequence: TGTGCCATCGGACGGCCAGGGTTAGAGACCCAGTACTTC. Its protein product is CAIGRPGLETQYF.

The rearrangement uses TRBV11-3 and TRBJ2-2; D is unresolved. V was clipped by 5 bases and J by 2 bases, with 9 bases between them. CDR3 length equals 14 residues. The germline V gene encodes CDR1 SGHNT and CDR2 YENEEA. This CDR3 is CASSPRSNTGELFF. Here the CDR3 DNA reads TGTGCCAGCAGCCCTCGGTCTAACACCGGGGAGCTGTTTTTT.

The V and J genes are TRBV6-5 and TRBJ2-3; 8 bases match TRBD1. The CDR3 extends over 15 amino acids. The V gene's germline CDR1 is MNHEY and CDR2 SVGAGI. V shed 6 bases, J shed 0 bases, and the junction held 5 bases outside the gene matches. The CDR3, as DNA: TGTGCCAGCAGGCGGACAGGGCCTAGCACAGATACGCAGTATTTT. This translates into CASRRTGPSTDTQYF.

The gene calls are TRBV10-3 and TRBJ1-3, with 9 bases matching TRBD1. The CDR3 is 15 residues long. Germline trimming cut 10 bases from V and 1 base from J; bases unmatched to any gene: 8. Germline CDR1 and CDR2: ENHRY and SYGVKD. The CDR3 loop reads CASTGGEASGNTIYF. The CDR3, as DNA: TGTGCCAGCACAGGGGGCGAGGCATCTGGAAACACCATATATTTT.

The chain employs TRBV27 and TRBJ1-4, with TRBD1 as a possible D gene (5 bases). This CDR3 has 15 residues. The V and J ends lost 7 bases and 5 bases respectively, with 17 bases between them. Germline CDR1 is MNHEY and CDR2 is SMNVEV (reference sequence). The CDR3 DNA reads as TGTGCCAGCAACCGAGCCGGGACGGTGAATGAAAAACTGTTTTTT. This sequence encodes CASNRAGTVNEKLFF.

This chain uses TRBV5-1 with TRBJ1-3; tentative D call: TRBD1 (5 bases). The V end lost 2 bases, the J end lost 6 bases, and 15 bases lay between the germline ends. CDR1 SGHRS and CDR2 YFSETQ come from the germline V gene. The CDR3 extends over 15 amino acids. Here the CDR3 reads CASSFQGSPSNTIYF. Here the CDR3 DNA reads TGCGCCAGCAGCTTCCAGGGCAGTCCTTCAAACACCATATATTTT.

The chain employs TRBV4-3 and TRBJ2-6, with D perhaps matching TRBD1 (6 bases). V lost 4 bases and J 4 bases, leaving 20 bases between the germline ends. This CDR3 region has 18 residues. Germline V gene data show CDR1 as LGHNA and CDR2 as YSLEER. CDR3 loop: CASSRSRDTSMGANVLTF. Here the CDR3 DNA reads TGCGCCAGCAGCCGGTCCCGGGACACCTCCATGGGGGCCAACGTCCTGACTTTC.